The 11 T cell receptor beta chains below were found in one sample sequenced in a study of shared clonotypes between healthy human individuals. Measured with immunoSEQ multiplex PCR; TCRdb has only the in-frame clones, and not every one. The table records around 700,000 clones, about three quarters of them present only once. What was sequenced was memory CD4+ T cells sorted from blood. As to subset: CD45RA-negative fraction. These receptors originate from a woman between 25 and 40 years old in good health.

This chain links TRBV28 with TRBJ2-7; TRBD1 matches at 7 bases. This CDR3 has 15 amino acids. The V gene's germline CDR1 is MDHEN and CDR2 SYDVKM. The V gene end was trimmed by 5 bases and the J gene end by 7 bases; junction bases not matched to a gene: 14. CDR3 bases: TGTGCCAGCAGTCCCCAAGCAGGGGGAAAGGGGGAGCAGTACTTC. It encodes CASSPQAGGKGEQYF.

In DNA form, the CDR3 reads TGTGCCAGCAGTTCTCTAGCGGCAGAGCCAAGGGGAACGCAGTATTTT. Protein sequence: CASSSLAAEPRGTQYF. This chain links TRBV27 with TRBJ2-3; 7 bases match TRBD2. After removal of 4 bases from V and 9 bases from J, the junction contained 16 bases not matched to a gene. The V gene's germline CDR1 is MNHEY and CDR2 SMNVEV (reference sequence). This CDR3 has 16 amino acids.

The rearrangement links TRBV14 to TRBJ2-5, with 9 bases matching TRBD1. The CDR3 is 16 residues long. The germline V gene has CDR1 SGHDN and CDR2 FVKESK. Trimming took 2 bases from V and 6 from J; bases not matched to a gene: 10. The DNA of the CDR3 is TGTGCCAGCAGCCAACCGGGACAGGGTATGGGGAAGACCCAGTACTTC. It yields the protein CASSQPGQGMGKTQYF.

The V call is TRBV7-2, the J call TRBJ2-7; D gene ambiguous. V was clipped by 5 bases and J by 9 bases, with 23 bases between them. CDR1 and CDR2 from the germline V gene are SGHTA and FQGNSA. The CDR3 is 15 residues long. The CDR3 loop reads CASSLKVSTPTGQYF. CDR3 nucleotides: TGTGCCAGCAGCCTTAAAGTGTCTACACCTACGGGGCAGTACTTC.

This sequence joins TRBV6-1 and TRBJ2-5, with D maybe TRBD1 (7 bases). Germline assignment: CDR1 MNHNS and CDR2 SASEGT. Trimming removed 4 bases from V and 5 bases from J, with 26 bases in between. The length of the CDR3 is 18 residues. The CDR3 is CASSVYYRGGPSSETQYF. CDR3 in DNA: TGTGCCAGCAGTGTCTACTACAGGGGAGGACCTTCTTCGGAGACCCAGTACTTC.

The rearrangement uses TRBV5-1 and TRBJ2-7; 8 bases are a match to TRBD2. In germline, CDR1 is SGHRS, CDR2 YFSETQ. J lost 3 bases, V lost 2 bases, and 7 bases had no gene match. The CDR3 loop spans 15 amino acids. The DNA for the CDR3 is TGCGCCAGCAGCTTACTAGCAAGCGGGGGCTACGAGCAGTACTTC. Translation: CASSLLASGGYEQYF.

This clone was observed a few times. This chain links TRBV19 with TRBJ2-1, with TRBD1 identical over 9 bases. J was trimmed by 4 bases and V by 6 bases; bases with no gene match: 10. Germline CDR1 and CDR2: LNHDA and SQIVND (reference sequence). CDR3 size: 16 residues. The CDR3 coding sequence is TGTGCCAGTAGGAAGATTGACAGGGGGAATTACAATGAGCAGTTCTTC. Amino acid sequence: CASRKIDRGNYNEQFF.

This clone appeared many times. The genes are TRBV25-1 and TRBJ2-7, with 13 bases that match TRBD2. There are 18 residues in the CDR3. In germline, CDR1 is MGHDK, CDR2 SYGVNS. Trimming at V came to 1 base and at J to 2 bases, leaving 8 bases not matched to a gene. The CDR3 sequence: CASSESKTSGRNTYEQYF. CDR3 in DNA: TGTGCCAGCAGTGAATCCAAGACTAGCGGGAGGAATACCTACGAGCAGTACTTC.

This chain connects TRBV5-1 to TRBJ2-3; D possibly corresponds to TRBD1 (5 bases). Germline lookup yields CDR1 SGHRS and CDR2 YFSETQ. This CDR3 comprises 15 residues. V lost 7 bases and J 2 bases, leaving 17 bases between the germline ends. In DNA, the CDR3 is TGCGCCAGCGGGCAGCAGGGTTCGGTCACAGATACGCAGTATTTT. This gives the protein CASGQQGSVTDTQYF.

The chain recombines TRBV19 with TRBJ2-2; TRBD2 matches at 7 bases. The V gene end was trimmed by 7 bases and the J gene end by 2 bases; junction bases not matched to a gene: 7. The germline gives CDR1 LNHDA, CDR2 SQIVND (reference sequence). The CDR3 runs 15 residues. The CDR3 nucleotides read TGTGCCAGTATCTCAGCGGGACTCAACACCGGGGAGCTGTTTTTT. Amino acids: CASISAGLNTGELFF.

The rearrangement joins TRBV7-2 to TRBJ1-2, with unresolved D. V shed 5 bases and J shed 0 bases, with 10 bases lying between them. Germline CDR1 reads SGHTA; CDR2 reads FQGNSA. The CDR3 runs to 14 residues. The CDR3 loop is CASSPLRTNYGYTF. The DNA for the CDR3 is TGTGCCAGCAGCCCCCTGAGGACTAACTATGGCTACACCTTC.